This TCR beta chain was identified in a study of cytomegalovirus exposure and HLA in healthy donors. The PCR employed 60 Vbeta primers together with 13 Jbeta primers. Source study methods: A follow-up analysis tallied approximately 85 million unique TCR beta chains, about 11 million shared. The table came from immunoSEQ multiplex PCR; TCRdb's copy has only in-frame clones and leaves some out. The V and J calls and the clone size are those of that table, but D and trimming were determined from the DNA. The data hold fewer than 100,000 clones, with 55% to 80% observed a single time. Study outcomes and limitations: Later, an analysis showed that TCR beta chains associated with HLA were more clonally expanded than others that were equally common. Sequencing depth across donors, presence/absence analyses assumed, was roughly uniform.

Trimming removed 5 bases from V and 8 bases from J, with 18 bases in between. This CDR3 has 15 amino acids. The V gene's germline CDR1 is SGHVS and CDR2 FQNEAQ. Only a few counts were recorded for this clone. The antigen is not known. This clonotype originated in a female donor in good health and CMV-seronegative. The source material was PBMCs. The chain has TRBV7-8 and TRBJ1-4; possibly TRBD1 for D (6 bases). The chain's CDR3 is CASSPGQLYLEKLFF. The CDR3 coding sequence is TGTGCCAGCAGCCCCGGACAGCTCTATTTAGAAAAACTGTTTTTT.